This TCR beta chain was found in a study of T-cell reconstitution after alpha-beta-depleted transplantation in children. Study-level results: At day 60, the high TCRbeta diversity found in some patients originated from recipient T cells and thymic progenitors that had survived. There were reportedly several hundred expanded graft clones from which alpha-beta T cells came about two months after transplant. Newly made T cells mostly supplied T-cell counts and diversity one year after transplant.

The CDR3 is 17 amino acids. Trimming stripped 4 bases from V and 6 bases from J, with 25 bases between. This clonotype was detected ten times or more. Antigen specificity is unknown. Unique molecular identifiers tagged the TCRbeta library. TCRdb reanalysed the PCR reads using MiXCR and keeps one entry per CDR3 protein. The table has tens of thousands of distinct CDR3 sequences, roughly 5% seen once; the top ten hold 15% to 20%. The V and J genes are TRBV12-3 or TRBV12-4 and TRBJ2-7; D assignment may be TRBD1 or TRBD2 (5 bases each). The sample here was PBMCs, mostly from graft donor cells, taken 180 days after TCRalphabeta/CD19-depleted stem cell transplant. This sequence originates from a boy in the first two years of life who had a stem cell transplant for acute myeloid leukemia, so the T cells may come from the graft donor. The CDR3, as DNA: TGTGCCAGCAGTTCTGCGAGGGGCCCCCGACCGGGGAGCGAGCAGTACTTC. Translation: CASSSARGPRPGSEQYF.